This TCR beta chain was sequenced for a study of CD8+CD57+ T cells in acquired aplastic anemia. In the study overall: DNA recovered from sorted CD4+ and CD8+ cells had a mean of about 3.5 ug.

Trimming at V came to 6 bases and at J to 6 bases, leaving 4 bases not matched to a gene. The CDR3 consists of 13 residues. Profiles of TCR beta VDJ and CDR3 were generated from a genomic DNA template. MiXCR, run by TCRdb on the reads, gives a single entry per CDR3 protein. The sample has 250,000 to 350,000 distinct CDR3 sequences; around three fifths are singletons. The TCR was taken from a human donor with severe aplastic anemia or a healthy control (not recorded which). The sequencing sample was made of sorted CD4+, CD8+, or CD8+CD57+ T cells (not recorded which) from PBMCs. The genes are TRBV12-3 or TRBV12-4 and TRBJ1-4; 7 bases are a match to TRBD1. CDR3: CASSTGVDEKLFF. The CDR3 bases are TGTGCCAGCAGCACAGGGGTGGATGAAAAACTGTTTTTT.